The 9 T cell receptor beta chains below were found in one sample sequenced in a study of cytomegalovirus exposure and HLA in healthy donors. 13 Jbeta primers and 60 Vbeta primers were used for the PCR. Profiled with immunoSEQ multiplex PCR; TCRdb holds only in-frame clones, not every one. The table lists about 180,000 clones, about four fifths of them singletons. Sequencing was performed on PBMCs. These receptors came from a male donor in good health and CMV-seronegative.

This clone was counted once. The CDR3 reads CASSGTGDSNQPQHF. The CDR3 DNA follows: TGCGCCAGCAGCGGGACAGGGGATAGCAATCAGCCCCAGCATTTT. This chain links TRBV5-1 with TRBJ1-5, with 10 bases that match TRBD1. V trimming: 4 bases; J trimming: 0 bases; junction bases outside the gene matches: 1. Germline CDR1 SGHRS, CDR2 YFSETQ. The CDR3 length is 15 residues.

The chain recombines TRBV27 with TRBJ1-2, with D perhaps TRBD1 (5 bases). Germline V gives CDR1 MNHEY, CDR2 SMNVEV (reference sequence). V was cut by 3 bases and J by 8 bases, with 13 bases left in between. This CDR3 contains 13 residues. The CDR3 sequence is CASSFTGVEGYTF. For the CDR3, the DNA is TGTGCCAGCAGTTTTACAGGTGTGGAGGGCTACACCTTC.

The chain has TRBV28 and TRBJ2-2; a weak D match, TRBD1 (6 bases). Germline CDR1 and CDR2: MDHEN and SYDVKM. V shed 5 bases and J shed 3 bases, with 13 bases lying between them. The CDR3 is 15 amino acids. The CDR3 protein is CASSALRGYTGELFF. DNA for the CDR3: TGTGCCAGCAGTGCCCTCAGGGGATACACCGGGGAGCTGTTTTTT.

The V gene is TRBV30, the J gene TRBJ2-1; 10 bases fit TRBD2. This CDR3 is built from 15 residues. The germline gives CDR1 GTSNPN, CDR2 SVGIG (reference sequence). V dropped 0 bases and J dropped 10; count of bases not matched to a gene: 9. CDR3 nucleotides: TGTGCCTGGAGTGTAGGGGCTAGCGGGAGAGAGGAGCAGTTCTTC. It codes for CAWSVGASGREEQFF.

The chain employs TRBV9 and TRBJ2-3; D might be TRBD2 (5 bases). Germline V lookup: CDR1 SGDLS, CDR2 YYNGEE. There are 15 residues in the CDR3. The germline V and J ends were trimmed by 0 bases and 1 base, with 9 bases remaining between them. The CDR3 reads CASSVGTAGTDTQYF. CDR3 nucleotides: TGTGCCAGCAGCGTAGGTACAGCGGGCACAGATACGCAGTATTTT.

The chain uses TRBV6-1 and TRBJ1-2; no firm D call. Germline V lookup: CDR1 MNHNS, CDR2 SASEGT. V gave up 0 bases and J gave up 4 bases, with 9 bases separating them. The CDR3 is made up of 14 amino acids. CDR3 loop: CASSEAYTSYGYTF. The CDR3 DNA follows: TGTGCCAGCAGTGAAGCGTATACTTCCTATGGCTACACCTTC.

This chain connects TRBV6-5 to TRBJ2-5, with 7 positions matching TRBD1. Germline assignment: CDR1 MNHEY and CDR2 SVGAGI. V lost 5 bases to trimming and J lost 5 bases; unmatched junction nucleotides: 5. This CDR3 contains 13 residues. CDR3 protein: CASSLQGLETQYF. The CDR3 coding sequence is TGTGCCAGCAGTCTACAGGGGCTGGAGACCCAGTACTTC.

The CDR3 DNA sequence: TGTGCCATCAGCCCGGAGGGCAGGGAACGATCGCCCCAGCATTTT. It codes for CAISPEGRERSPQHF. The chain recombines TRBV10-3 with TRBJ1-5; tentative D call: TRBD1 (5 bases). CDR1 and CDR2 from the germline V gene are ENHRY and SYGVKD. The CDR3 loop spans 15 amino acids. Trimming took 6 bases from V and 9 from J, leaving 21 bases between them.

The gene calls are TRBV4-2 and TRBJ1-4; D may be TRBD1 (5 bases). The germline V gene has CDR1 LGHNA and CDR2 YNFKEQ. Trimming shortened V by 5 bases and J by 7 bases, and 17 bases separated the two germline ends. The CDR3 covers 15 residues. The CDR3 sequence is CASSFGRVYGEKLFF. The CDR3 nucleotides are TGTGCCAGCAGCTTCGGCAGGGTGTACGGTGAAAAACTGTTTTTT.